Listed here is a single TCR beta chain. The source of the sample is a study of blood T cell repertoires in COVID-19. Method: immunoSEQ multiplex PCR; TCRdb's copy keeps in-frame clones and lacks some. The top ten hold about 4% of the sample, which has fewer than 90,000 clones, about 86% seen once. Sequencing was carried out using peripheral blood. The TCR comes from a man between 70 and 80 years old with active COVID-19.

The CDR3 nucleotides are TGTGCCAGCAGCCCCCGACAGAACAATCAGCCCCAGCATTTT. It encodes CASSPRQNNQPQHF. The chain couples TRBV7-8 to TRBJ1-5, with D possibly TRBD1 on 5 matching bases. V gave up 5 bases and J gave up 3 bases, with 11 bases separating them. Germline-derived CDR1 and CDR2 are SGHVS and FQNEAQ. This CDR3 has 14 amino acids.